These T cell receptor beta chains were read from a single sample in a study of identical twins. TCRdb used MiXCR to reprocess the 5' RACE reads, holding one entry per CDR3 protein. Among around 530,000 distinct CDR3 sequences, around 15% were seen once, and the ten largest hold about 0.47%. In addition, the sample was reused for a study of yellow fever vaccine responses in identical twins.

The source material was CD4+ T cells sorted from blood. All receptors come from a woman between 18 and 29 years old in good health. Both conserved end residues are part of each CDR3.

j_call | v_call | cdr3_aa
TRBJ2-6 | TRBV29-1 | CSVETPGQNSGANVLTF
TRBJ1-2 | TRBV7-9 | CASSLDLIGFYGYTF
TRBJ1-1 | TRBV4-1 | CASSQDPRGKTEAFF
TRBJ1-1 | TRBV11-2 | CASSPQQNTEAFF
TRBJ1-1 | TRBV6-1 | CASSRLGQGGPEAFF
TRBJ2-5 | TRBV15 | CATSRTGLAGKETQYF
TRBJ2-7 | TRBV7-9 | CASREASGYYEQYF
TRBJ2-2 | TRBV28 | CASRRDTNTGELFF
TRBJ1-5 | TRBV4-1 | CASSQVGDLYSNQPQHF
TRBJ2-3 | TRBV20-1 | CSAPRAGGLEGDTQYF
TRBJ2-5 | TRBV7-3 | CASSLNWDNTWEETQYF
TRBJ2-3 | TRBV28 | CASSLDLGASGRASDTQYF
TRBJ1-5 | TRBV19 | CAVQGRDQPQHF
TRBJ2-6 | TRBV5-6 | CASSSRGSRFSGANVLTF
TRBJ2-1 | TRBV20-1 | CSALKGMNNEQFF
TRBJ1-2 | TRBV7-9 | CASSLVGGSYGYTF
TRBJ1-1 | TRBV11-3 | CASSLAGGTSPVAEAFF
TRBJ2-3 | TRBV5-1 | CASRRDITDTQYF
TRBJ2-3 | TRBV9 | CASSVARASTDTQYF
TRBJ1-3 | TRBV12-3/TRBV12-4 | CASSYRDRGSGNTIYF
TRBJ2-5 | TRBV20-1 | CSARASGVGETQYF
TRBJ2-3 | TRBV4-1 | CASSQEVSIDTDTQYF
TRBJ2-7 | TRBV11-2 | CASSLRSQGPNEQYF
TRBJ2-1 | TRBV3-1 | CASSRTPGLAAHNEQFF
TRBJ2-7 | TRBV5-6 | CASSLSGSLIVEQYF
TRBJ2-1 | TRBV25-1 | CASSQTSGATYNEQFF
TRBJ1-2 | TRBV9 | CASSVGQPTNYGYTF